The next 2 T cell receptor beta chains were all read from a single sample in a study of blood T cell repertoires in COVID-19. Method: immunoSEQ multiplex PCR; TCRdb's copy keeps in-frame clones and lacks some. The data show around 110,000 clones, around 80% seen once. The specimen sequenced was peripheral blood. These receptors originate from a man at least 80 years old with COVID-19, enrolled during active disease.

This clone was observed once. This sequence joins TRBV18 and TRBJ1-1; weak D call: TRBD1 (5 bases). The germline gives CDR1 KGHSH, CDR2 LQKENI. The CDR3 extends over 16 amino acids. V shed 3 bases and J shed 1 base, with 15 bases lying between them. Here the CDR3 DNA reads TGTGCCAGCTCACCTACCTTGGGGCAGGGGAACACTGAAGCTTTCTTT. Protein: CASSPTLGQGNTEAFF.

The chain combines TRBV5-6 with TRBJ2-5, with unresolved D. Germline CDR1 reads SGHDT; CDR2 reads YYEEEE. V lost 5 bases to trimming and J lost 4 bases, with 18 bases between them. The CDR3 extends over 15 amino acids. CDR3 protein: CASSLRPSRGETQYF. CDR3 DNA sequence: TGTGCCAGCAGTCTGCGGCCGTCTCGTGGAGAGACCCAGTACTTC. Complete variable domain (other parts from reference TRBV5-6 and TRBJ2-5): DAGVTQSPTHLIKTRGQQVTLRCSPKSGHDTVSWYQQALGQGPQFIFQYYEEEERQRGNFPDRFSGHQFPNYSSELNVNALLLGDSALYLCASSLRPSRGETQYFGPGTRLLVL.